Below, one T cell receptor (beta chain) is given with its context. These data originate in a study of T-cell reconstitution after alpha-beta-depleted transplantation in children. The CDR3 is 15 amino acids. Germline CDR1 and CDR2: ENHRY and SYGVKD. Trimming removed 3 bases at V and 6 bases at J, with 18 bases between. Unique molecular identifiers tagged the TCRbeta library. TCRdb itself ran the PCR reads through MiXCR, one entry per CDR3 protein. Of 250,000 to 400,000 distinct CDR3 sequences in the sample, around 25% were seen once. The specimen was PBMCs, mostly from graft donor cells, collected 180 days after TCRalphabeta/CD19-depleted stem cell transplant. This receptor was identified in a male patient between 5 and 17 years old who had a stem cell transplant for acute lymphoblastic leukemia, so the T cells may come from the graft donor. The J gene is TRBJ2-7, the V gene TRBV10-3; D not resolved. The CDR3 region has the DNA TGTGCCATCAGTGACTTTGGCCTAAAGTTCAGCGAGCAGTACTTC. This sequence encodes CAISDFGLKFSEQYF.